This TCR beta chain was captured in a study of beta chain features in type 1 diabetes. Notes on the study in general: A pattern of fewer insertions and more deletions at VDJ junctions was seen in type 1 diabetes patients. For Type 1 diabetes patients, all four CD4+ subsets carried TCRB CDR3s that were moderately but significantly shorter. Researchers reported that naive, central memory and Treg TCRB repertoires appeared more similar in patients than in healthy donors.

This clone was picked up a small number of times. Its antigen remains unidentified. Expressed TCRB transcripts were sequenced after all isolated RNA was converted to cDNA. Assay: immunoSEQ multiplex PCR; the TCRdb copy retains only in-frame clones and omits some. The data show over 120,000 clones, approximately 13% seen once. This CDR3 spans 15 amino acids. V lost 2 bases, J lost 0 bases, and 10 bases lay in between. The germline gives CDR1 MNHEY, CDR2 SVGAGI. CD4+ cells of the naive, central memory, regulatory and stem cell-like memory types were sorted via CD45RO/CCR7/CD25/CD127/CD95/CD27. This clonotype was obtained from a man between 18 and 35 years old with type 1 diabetes. Material for sequencing was central memory CD4+ T cells from blood. This chain links TRBV6-5 with TRBJ1-1; D gene ambiguous. CDR3 bases: TGTGCCAGCAGTTACGAGAACAGCATGAACACTGAAGCTTTCTTT. It yields the protein CASSYENSMNTEAFF.